The source of this T cell receptor (beta chain) is a study of cytomegalovirus exposure and HLA in healthy donors. General observations from the study: The HLA-A and HLA-B alleles of most subjects were reportedly predicted accurately from TCR beta sequences. An ancestry cluster, one associated with Asian ancestry, reportedly showed fewer N-insertions than the approximately 660-donor mean in a later analysis. Researchers reported that three CMV-associated chains were confirmed in vitro as CMV antigen-specific.

In regard to this clone: Antigen unknown.

In the PCR, 60 Vbeta and 13 Jbeta primers were used. Method: immunoSEQ multiplex PCR; TCRdb's copy keeps in-frame clones and lacks some. Among 90,000 to 120,000 clones, roughly a tenth were seen once, and the ten largest hold under 6.5%. There are 10 residues in the CDR3. Trimming took 4 bases from V and 6 from J, leaving 3 bases between them. CDR1 and CDR2 from the germline V gene are SGHDN and FVKESK. Source material: PBMCs. The rearrangement uses TRBV14 and TRBJ2-5; D gene ambiguous. This TCR was recovered from a man aged 35-49 years in good health and CMV-seropositive. The CDR3 reads CASSPKTQYF. The DNA of the CDR3 is TGTGCCAGCAGCCCAAAGACCCAGTACTTC.